This is a list of T cell receptor beta chains from one sample in a study of beta chain features in type 1 diabetes. The assay was immunoSEQ multiplex PCR, and TCRdb's table has in-frame clones only and misses some. In the table there are roughly 160,000 clones, around 8.6% of which are singletons. The sequencing sample was made of central memory CD4+ T cells from blood. The receptors shown here come from a woman aged 18-29 years with type 1 diabetes. Both conserved end residues are part of each CDR3. The D gene is left open where the match is weak. The size of a clone is reported for some rows only, either as once, few or many, or as a class for expanded clones.

cdr3_aa cdr3_nt clone_size d_call j_call v_call
CATSRDLALNEQFF TGTGCCACCAGCAGGGACCTAGCCCTCAATGAGCAGTTCTTC NA NA TRBJ2-1 TRBV15
CASSAVRVDQPQHF TGTGCCAGCAGTGCCGTCAGGGTGGATCAGCCCCAGCATTTT NA NA TRBJ1-5 TRBV28
CASSSPGQYNEQFF TGCGCCAGCAGCTCCCCGGGACAATACAATGAGCAGTTCTTC few NA TRBJ2-1 TRBV5-1
CASRSAGTTYEQYF TGTGCCAGCAGGTCAGCGGGAACCACCTACGAGCAGTACTTC NA TRBD2 TRBJ2-7 TRBV27
CASMGGSASYEQYF TGCGCCAGCATGGGGGGGTCGGCCTCCTACGAGCAGTACTTC NA TRBD2 TRBJ2-7 TRBV5-1
CASSDSGFYGYTF TGTGCCAGCAGTGATTCAGGATTCTATGGCTACACCTTC NA NA TRBJ1-2 TRBV25-1
CASSRAGLHNEQFF TGTGCCAGCAGCCGGGCGGGTCTCCACAATGAGCAGTTCTTC few NA TRBJ2-1 TRBV7-6
CASSLAGSYNEQFF TGTGCCAGCAGCCTTGCCGGGTCCTACAATGAGCAGTTCTTC NA NA TRBJ2-1 TRBV11-3
CASRGGRAEAFF TGTGCCAGCCGAGGGGGGAGGGCGGAAGCTTTCTTT NA NA TRBJ1-1 TRBV7-2
CASSLLAGGSSNEQFF TGTGCCAGCAGTTTGTTAGCGGGGGGATCCTCCAATGAGCAGTTCTTC few TRBD2 TRBJ2-1 TRBV28
CASSQDFPGAYGYTF TGCGCCAGCAGCCAAGATTTCCCAGGGGCCTATGGCTACACCTTC few NA TRBJ1-2 TRBV4-1
CASSLGTVSNIQYF TGTGCCAGCAGCTTGGGGACAGTGTCAAACATTCAGTACTTC few TRBD1 TRBJ2-4 TRBV7-2
CASSEGQGAQPQHF TGTGCCAGCAGTGAAGGACAGGGGGCCCAGCCCCAGCATTTT NA TRBD1 TRBJ1-5 TRBV6-5
CAWSPGGDEQYF TGTGCCTGGAGCCCGGGGGGCGACGAGCAGTACTTC NA NA TRBJ2-7 TRBV30
CASSLALAGGQETQYF TGTGCCAGCAGCTTAGCCCTAGCGGGGGGCCAAGAGACCCAGTACTTC NA TRBD2 TRBJ2-5 TRBV11-2
CASSLFRGRTYNEQFF TGTGCCAGCAGCTTGTTTCGGGGGAGGACCTACAATGAGCAGTTCTTC NA NA TRBJ2-1 TRBV5-4
CASSQEIPSVEKLFF TGTGCCAGCAGCCAAGAGATCCCCTCAGTAGAAAAACTGTTTTTT few NA TRBJ1-4 TRBV4-2
CATSRGAGGQETQYF TGTGCCACCAGCAGAGGTGCGGGGGGGCAAGAGACCCAGTACTTC few TRBD2 TRBJ2-5 TRBV15
CASSQDEGQGGYSPLHF TGCGCCAGCAGCCAAGATGAGGGACAGGGTGGTTATTCACCCCTCCACTTT NA TRBD1 TRBJ1-6 TRBV4-3
CASSALETGKSKNIQYF TGTGCCAGCAGCGCCTTAGAGACAGGGAAATCCAAAAACATTCAGTACTTC few TRBD1 TRBJ2-4 TRBV11-1
CASSQERGGHSPQHF TGCGCCAGCAGCCAAGAAAGGGGAGGACATTCGCCCCAGCATTTT few NA TRBJ1-5 TRBV4-3
CATSRDLVYEQYF TGTGCCACCAGCAGAGATCTCGTCTACGAGCAGTACTTC few NA TRBJ2-7 TRBV15
CASSLGLAGETQYF TGCGCCAGCAGCCTCGGACTAGCGGGGGAGACCCAGTACTTC few TRBD2 TRBJ2-5 TRBV5-1
CASSSHLKQYF TGTGCCAGCAGTTCCCATCTAAAGCAGTACTTC NA NA TRBJ2-7 TRBV28
CATRQGWVDTEAFF TGTGCCACCCGACAGGGCTGGGTTGACACTGAAGCTTTCTTT few TRBD1 TRBJ1-1 TRBV6-5
CASSIEQGQRYTF TGTGCCAGTAGTATCGAGCAGGGTCAGCGCTACACCTTC few NA TRBJ1-2 TRBV19
CASGSGFYEQYF TGTGCCAGCGGTAGCGGGTTCTACGAGCAGTACTTC few TRBD2 TRBJ2-7 TRBV19
CASRSSGEQGDTQYF TGTGCCAGCAGGTCTAGCGGGGAGCAAGGAGATACGCAGTATTTT few TRBD2 TRBJ2-3 TRBV7-7
CASSLLVEGARYGYTF TGTGCCAGCAGCTTACTTGTTGAGGGGGCAAGGTATGGCTACACCTTC few TRBD1 TRBJ1-2 TRBV11-2
CASSLQGVNTEAFF TGTGCCAGCAGCCTACAGGGGGTGAACACTGAAGCTTTCTTT NA TRBD1 TRBJ1-1 TRBV5-4
CASSLRTGNTEAFF TGTGCCAGCAGCTTGAGGACAGGGAACACTGAAGCTTTCTTT few TRBD1 TRBJ1-1 TRBV7-9
CASSQVWGGADTQYF TGCGCCAGCAGCCAAGTATGGGGAGGCGCAGATACGCAGTATTTT NA NA TRBJ2-3 TRBV4-3
CASSDRQGSIYEQYF TGCGCCAGCAGTGACAGACAGGGCTCGATCTACGAGCAGTACTTC NA TRBD1 TRBJ2-7 TRBV10-2
CASSIDYQPQHF TGTGCCAGTAGTATAGACTATCAGCCCCAGCATTTT few NA TRBJ1-5 TRBV19
CASTRGAGGNGYTF TGTGCCAGCACCAGAGGGGCAGGAGGGAATGGCTACACCTTC NA NA TRBJ1-2 TRBV2
CASTRGREETQYF TGTGCCAGCACCAGGGGTAGAGAGGAGACCCAGTACTTC few NA TRBJ2-5 TRBV7-2